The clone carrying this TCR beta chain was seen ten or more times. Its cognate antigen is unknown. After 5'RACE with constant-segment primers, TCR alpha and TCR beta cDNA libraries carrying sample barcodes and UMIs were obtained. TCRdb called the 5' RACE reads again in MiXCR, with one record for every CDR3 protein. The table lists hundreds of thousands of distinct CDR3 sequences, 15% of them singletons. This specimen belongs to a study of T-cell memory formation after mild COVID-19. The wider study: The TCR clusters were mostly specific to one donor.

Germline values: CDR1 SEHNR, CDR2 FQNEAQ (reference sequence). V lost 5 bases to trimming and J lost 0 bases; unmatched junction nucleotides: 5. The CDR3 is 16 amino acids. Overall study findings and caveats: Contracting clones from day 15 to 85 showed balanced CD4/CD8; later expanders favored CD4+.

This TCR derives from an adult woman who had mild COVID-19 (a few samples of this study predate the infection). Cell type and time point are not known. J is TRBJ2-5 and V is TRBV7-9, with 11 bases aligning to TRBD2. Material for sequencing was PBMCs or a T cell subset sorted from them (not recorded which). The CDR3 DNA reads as TGTGCCAGCAGCCTCCCTAGCGGGAGGTACCAAGAGACCCAGTACTTC. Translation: CASSLPSGRYQETQYF.